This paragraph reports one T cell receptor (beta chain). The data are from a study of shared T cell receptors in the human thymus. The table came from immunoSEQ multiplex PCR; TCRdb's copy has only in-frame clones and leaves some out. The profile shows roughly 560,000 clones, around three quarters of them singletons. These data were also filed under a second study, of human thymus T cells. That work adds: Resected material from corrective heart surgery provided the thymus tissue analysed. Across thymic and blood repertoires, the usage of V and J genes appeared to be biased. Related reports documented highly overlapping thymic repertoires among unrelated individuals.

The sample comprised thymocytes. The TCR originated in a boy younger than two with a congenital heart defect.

CDR3 in amino acids: CASSPAGGVTQYF. The CDR3 nucleotides read TGTGCCAGCAGCCCCGCCGGAGGAGTTACGCAGTATTTT. The chain carries TRBV9 and TRBJ2-3; possibly TRBD2 for D (5 bases). Trimming stripped 4 bases from V and 8 bases from J, with 14 bases between. This CDR3 has 13 amino acids. The germline V gene has CDR1 SGDLS and CDR2 YYNGEE.